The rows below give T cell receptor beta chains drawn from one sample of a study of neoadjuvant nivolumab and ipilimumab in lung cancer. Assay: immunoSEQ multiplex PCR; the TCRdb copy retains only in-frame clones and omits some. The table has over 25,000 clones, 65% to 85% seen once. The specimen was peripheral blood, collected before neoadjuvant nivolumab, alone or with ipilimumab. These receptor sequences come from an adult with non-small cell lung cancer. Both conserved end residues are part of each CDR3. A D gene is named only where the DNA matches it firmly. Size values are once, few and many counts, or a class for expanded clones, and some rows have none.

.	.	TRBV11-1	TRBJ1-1	CASSLPGANTEAFF	TGTGCCAGCAGCTTACCGGGGGCGAACACTGAAGCTTTCTTT
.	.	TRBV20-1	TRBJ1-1	CSASPGIEAFF	TGCAGTGCTAGCCCGGGAATTGAAGCTTTCTTT
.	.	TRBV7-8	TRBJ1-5	CASSNDINQPQHF	TGTGCCAGCAGCAACGACATCAATCAGCCCCAGCATTTT
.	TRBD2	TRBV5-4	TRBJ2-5	CASSPRLAGGQETQYF	TGTGCCAGCAGCCCCAGACTAGCGGGGGGGCAGGAGACCCAGTACTTC
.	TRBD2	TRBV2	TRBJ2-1	CASSVLAGADEQFF	TGTGCCAGCAGTGTTCTAGCGGGGGCGGACGAGCAGTTCTTC
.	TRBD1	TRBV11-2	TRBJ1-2	CASSSSDRALHGYTF	TGTGCCAGCAGCTCGTCCGACAGGGCTCTTCATGGCTACACCTTC
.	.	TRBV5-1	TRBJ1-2	CASRSSTLGLGYTF	TGCGCCAGCAGATCCAGCACACTCGGACTTGGCTACACCTTC
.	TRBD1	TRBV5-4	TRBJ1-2	CASSLRGGLSYGYTF	TGTGCCAGCAGCTTGAGAGGGGGCCTCTCATATGGCTACACCTTC
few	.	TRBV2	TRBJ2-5	CASSQNQETQYF	TGTGCCAGCAGCCAGAATCAAGAGACCCAGTACTTC
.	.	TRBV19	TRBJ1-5	CASKGLSNQPQHF	TGTGCCAGTAAGGGTCTGAGCAATCAGCCCCAGCATTTT
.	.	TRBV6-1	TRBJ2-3	CASSEFVSPTTDTQYF	TGTGCCAGCAGTGAATTTGTCTCCCCCACCACGGATACGCAGTATTTT
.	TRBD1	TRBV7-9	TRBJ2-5	CASSTDRGETQYF	TGTGCCAGCAGCACAGACAGGGGAGAGACCCAGTACTTC
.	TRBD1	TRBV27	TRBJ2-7	CASSPGQSYEQYF	TGTGCCAGCAGCCCGGGACAGTCCTACGAGCAGTACTTC
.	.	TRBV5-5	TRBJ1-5	CASSETDIRGQPQHF	TGTGCCAGCAGCGAAACCGACATCCGCGGTCAGCCCCAGCATTTT
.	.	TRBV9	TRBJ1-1	CASSPSLGTNTEAFF	TGTGCCAGCAGCCCATCCCTTGGCACGAACACTGAAGCTTTCTTT
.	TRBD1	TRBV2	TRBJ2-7	CASYRDRVNEQYF	TGTGCCAGCTACCGGGACAGGGTCAACGAGCAGTACTTC
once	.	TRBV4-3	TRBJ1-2	CASSQAALKKDGYTF	TGCGCCAGCAGCCAAGCAGCCCTAAAAAAGGATGGCTACACCTTC
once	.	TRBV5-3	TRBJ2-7	CARSLADVEQKYEQYF	TGTGCCAGAAGCTTGGCCGATGTTGAACAGAAATACGAGCAGTACTTC
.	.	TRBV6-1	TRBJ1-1	CASRDYRESEAFF	TGTGCCAGCAGAGATTACAGGGAATCTGAAGCTTTCTTT
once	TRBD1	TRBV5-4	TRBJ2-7	CASSLTGQGIYEQYF	TGTGCCAGCAGCTTGACGGGACAGGGCATCTACGAGCAGTACTTC
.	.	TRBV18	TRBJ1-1	CASSPGGGNQNTEAFF	TGTGCCAGCTCACCGGGGGGCGGGAATCAGAACACTGAAGCTTTCTTT
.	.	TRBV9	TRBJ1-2	CASSSTDRGNYGYTF	TGTGCCAGCAGTTCCACTGACCGGGGAAACTATGGCTACACCTTC
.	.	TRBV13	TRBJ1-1	CASSPEWTNTEAFF	TGTGCCAGCAGCCCAGAGTGGACTAACACTGAAGCTTTCTTT
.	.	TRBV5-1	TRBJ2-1	CASSSLDSYNEQFF	TGCGCCAGCAGCTCCCTGGACAGCTACAATGAGCAGTTCTTC
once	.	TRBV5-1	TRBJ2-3	CASSLLTDTQYF	TGCGCCAGCAGCTTACTCACAGATACGCAGTATTTT
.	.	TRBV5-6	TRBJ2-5	CASSMGPQETQYF	TGTGCCAGCAGCATGGGGCCCCAAGAGACCCAGTACTTC
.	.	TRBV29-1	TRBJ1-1	CSVDGRANTEAFF	TGCAGCGTTGATGGCCGCGCCAACACTGAAGCTTTCTTT
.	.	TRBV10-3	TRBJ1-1	CAISESKTENTEAFF	TGTGCCATCAGTGAGTCCAAGACAGAGAACACTGAAGCTTTCTTT
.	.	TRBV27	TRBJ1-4	CASGPISTNEKLFF	TGTGCCAGCGGGCCAATTTCAACTAATGAAAAACTGTTTTTT
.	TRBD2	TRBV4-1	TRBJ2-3	CASSQGLAGGFADTQYF	TGCGCCAGCAGCCAAGGGCTAGCGGGGGGGTTCGCAGATACGCAGTATTTT
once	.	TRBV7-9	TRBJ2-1	CASSFSGLSYNEQFF	TGTGCCAGCAGCTTTTCGGGGCTCTCCTACAATGAGCAGTTCTTC
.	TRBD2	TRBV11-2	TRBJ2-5	CASSPTSGGETQYF	TGTGCCAGCAGCCCTACTAGCGGGGGGGAGACCCAGTACTTC
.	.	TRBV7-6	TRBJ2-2	CASSLGFNTGELFF	TGTGCCAGCAGCTTAGGGTTTAACACCGGGGAGCTGTTTTTT
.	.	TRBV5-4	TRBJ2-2	CASSLTGNTGELFF	TGTGCCAGCAGCCTGACTGGAAACACCGGGGAGCTGTTTTTT
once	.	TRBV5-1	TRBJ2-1	CASSLGGYSYNEQFF	TGCGCCAGCAGCTTGGGGGGGTACTCCTACAATGAGCAGTTCTTC
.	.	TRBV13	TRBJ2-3	CASSLINTDTQYF	TGTGCCAGCAGCTTAATTAACACAGATACGCAGTATTTT
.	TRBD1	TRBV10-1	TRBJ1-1	CASISEPKQGADVMKAFF	TGCGCCAGCATAAGTGAACCCAAACAGGGGGCGGATGTCATGAAAGCTTTCTTT
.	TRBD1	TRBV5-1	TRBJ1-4	CASSRDRGRDEKLFF	TGCGCCAGCAGCAGAGACAGGGGGCGGGATGAAAAACTGTTTTTT
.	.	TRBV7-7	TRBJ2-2	CASSPGTGGTGELFF	TGTGCCAGCAGCCCTGGGACCGGGGGCACCGGGGAGCTGTTTTTT
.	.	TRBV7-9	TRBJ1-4	CASSPLDRANEKLFF	TGTGCCAGCAGCCCCCTTGACCGGGCGAATGAAAAACTGTTTTTT
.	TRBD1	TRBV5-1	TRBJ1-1	CASSPPGQGYGGMNTEAFF	TGCGCCAGCAGCCCCCCCGGACAGGGTTACGGGGGTATGAACACTGAAGCTTTCTTT
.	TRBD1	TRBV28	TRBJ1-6	CASSFSGGQGYNSPLHF	TGTGCCAGCAGTTTCTCAGGGGGTCAGGGCTATAATTCACCCCTCCACTTT
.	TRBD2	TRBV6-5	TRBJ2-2	CASSYRLAGNTGELFF	TGTGCCAGCAGTTACCGACTAGCGGGGAACACCGGGGAGCTGTTTTTT
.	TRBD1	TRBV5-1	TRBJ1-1	CASSRVRGGTEAFF	TGCGCCAGCAGCCGAGTCAGGGGGGGGACTGAAGCTTTCTTT
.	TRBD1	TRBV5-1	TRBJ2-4	CASSLGTGGLIQYF	TGCGCCAGCAGCTTAGGGACAGGGGGTCTCATTCAGTACTTC